This TCR beta chain was obtained from a study of T-cell memory formation after mild COVID-19. Across the whole study: Across donors, TCR clusters were largely donor specific.

Regarding the study as a whole: The appearance of some responding clones in pre-infection memory suggested that cross-reactive memory joined.

The CDR3 is 12 amino acids. The germline V gene has CDR1 MGHDK and CDR2 SYGVNS. Trimming stripped 0 bases from V and 9 bases from J, with 6 bases between. This clonotype came up once. Its antigen is unidentified. After 5'RACE with constant-segment primers, TCR alpha and TCR beta cDNA libraries carrying sample barcodes and UMIs were obtained. TCRdb independently ran MiXCR on the 5' RACE reads; one entry per CDR3 protein. The data contain roughly 110,000 distinct CDR3 sequences, around an eighth of them seen just once; the ten biggest clones take up approximately 30%. The TCR originated in an adult woman who had mild COVID-19 (a few samples of this study predate the infection). Cell type and time point are not known. Sequenced sample: PBMCs or a T cell subset sorted from them (not recorded which). This chain joins TRBV25-1 and TRBJ2-1; D not certain. The CDR3 reads CASSEYGGEQFF. As DNA, the CDR3 is TGTGCCAGCAGTGAATATGGTGGTGAGCAGTTCTTC.